This T cell receptor (beta chain) was sequenced during a study of metastatic and nonmetastatic thyroid tumors. Patients had received no treatment of any kind before thyroid surgery. From the PCR reads, TCRdb re-called clones with MiXCR. The profile covers some 19,000 clones, with roughly 25% appearing a single time and more than 9% taken by the ten largest. In this sample, this clone turned up many times. The same CDR3 can be traced to other DNA sequences in this sample. Germline CDR1 reads SEHNR; CDR2 reads FQNEAQ (reference sequence). The CDR3 spans 15 residues. Trimming took 6 bases from V and 5 from J, leaving 18 bases between them.

V and J are TRBV7-9 and TRBJ2-3; D tentatively fits TRBD1 or TRBD2 (7 bases each). The sequence came from a female donor with papillary thyroid cancer or a benign thyroid nodule (not recorded which). Some clones in this sample may be carry-over from other donors' samples. The sequenced material came from tumor tissue. CDR3 nucleotides: TGTGCCAGCAGTAGAAGCTCAGGGGGGGTAGATACGCAGTATTTT. It encodes CASSRSSGGVDTQYF. The full variable domain, in which reference TRBV7-9 and TRBJ2-3 provide the parts outside the CDR3, is DTGVSQNPRHKITKRGQNVTFRCDPISEHNRLYWYRQTLGQGPEFLTYFQNEAQLEKSRLLSDRFSAERPKGSFSTLEIQRTEQGDSAMYLCASSRSSGGVDTQYFGPGTRLTVL.